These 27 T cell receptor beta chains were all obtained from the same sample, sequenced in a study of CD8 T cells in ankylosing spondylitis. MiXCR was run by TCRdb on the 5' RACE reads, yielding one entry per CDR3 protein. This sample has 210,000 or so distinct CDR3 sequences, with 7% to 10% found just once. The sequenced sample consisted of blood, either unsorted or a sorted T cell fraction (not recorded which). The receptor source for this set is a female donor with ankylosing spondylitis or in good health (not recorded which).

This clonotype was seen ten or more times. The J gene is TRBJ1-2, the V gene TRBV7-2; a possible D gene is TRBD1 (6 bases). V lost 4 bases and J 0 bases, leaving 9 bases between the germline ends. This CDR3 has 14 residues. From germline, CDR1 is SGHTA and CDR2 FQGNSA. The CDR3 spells CASSSGATNYGYTF. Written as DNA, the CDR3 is TGTGCCAGCAGCTCAGGGGCTACTAACTATGGCTACACCTTC.

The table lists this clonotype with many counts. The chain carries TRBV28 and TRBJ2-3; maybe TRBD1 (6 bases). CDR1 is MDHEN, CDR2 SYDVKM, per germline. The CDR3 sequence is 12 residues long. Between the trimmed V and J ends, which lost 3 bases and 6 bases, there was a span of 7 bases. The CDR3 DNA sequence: TGTGCCAGCAGTTTTAGGGGGGATACGCAGTATTTT. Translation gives CASSFRGDTQYF.

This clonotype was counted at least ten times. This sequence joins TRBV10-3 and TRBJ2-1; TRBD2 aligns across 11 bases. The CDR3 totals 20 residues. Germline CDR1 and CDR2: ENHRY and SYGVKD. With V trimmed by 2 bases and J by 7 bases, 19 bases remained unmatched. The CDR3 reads CAISELRGDSGRVDRNEQFF. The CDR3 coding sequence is TGTGCCATCAGTGAGCTGAGGGGGGATAGCGGGAGGGTAGATAGAAATGAGCAGTTCTTC.

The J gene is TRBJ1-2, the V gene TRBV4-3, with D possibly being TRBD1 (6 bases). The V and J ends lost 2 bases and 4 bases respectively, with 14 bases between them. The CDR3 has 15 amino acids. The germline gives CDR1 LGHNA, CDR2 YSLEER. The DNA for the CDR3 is TGCGCCAGCAGCCAACGGATTGACAGGAGCTATGGCTACACCTTC. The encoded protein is CASSQRIDRSYGYTF.

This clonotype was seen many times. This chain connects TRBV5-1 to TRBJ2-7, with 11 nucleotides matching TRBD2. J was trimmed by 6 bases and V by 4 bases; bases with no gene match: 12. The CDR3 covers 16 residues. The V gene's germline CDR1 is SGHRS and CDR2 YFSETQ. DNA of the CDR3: TGCGCCAGCAGCCAACCCGCTAGCGGGAGGAGGTCCGAGCAGTACTTC. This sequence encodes CASSQPASGRRSEQYF.

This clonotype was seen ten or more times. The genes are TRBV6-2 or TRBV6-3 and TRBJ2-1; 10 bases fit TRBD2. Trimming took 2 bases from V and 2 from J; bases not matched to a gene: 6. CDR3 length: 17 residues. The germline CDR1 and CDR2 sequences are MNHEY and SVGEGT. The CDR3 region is CASSYPSGRGTYNEQFF. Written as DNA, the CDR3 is TGTGCCAGCAGTTACCCTAGCGGGAGAGGGACCTACAATGAGCAGTTCTTC.

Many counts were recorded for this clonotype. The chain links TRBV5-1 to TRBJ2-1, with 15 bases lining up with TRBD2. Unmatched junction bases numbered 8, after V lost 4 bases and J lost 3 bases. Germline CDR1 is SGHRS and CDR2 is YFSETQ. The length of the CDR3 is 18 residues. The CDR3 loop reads CASSTGGLAGGFYNEQFF. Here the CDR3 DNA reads TGCGCCAGCAGCACCGGAGGACTAGCGGGAGGGTTCTACAATGAGCAGTTCTTC.

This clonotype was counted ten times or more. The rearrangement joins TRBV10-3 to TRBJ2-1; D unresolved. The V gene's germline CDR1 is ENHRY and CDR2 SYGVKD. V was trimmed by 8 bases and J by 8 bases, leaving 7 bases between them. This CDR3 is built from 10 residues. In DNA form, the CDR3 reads TGTGCCATCGGGTCGGATGAGCAGTTCTTC. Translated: CAIGSDEQFF.

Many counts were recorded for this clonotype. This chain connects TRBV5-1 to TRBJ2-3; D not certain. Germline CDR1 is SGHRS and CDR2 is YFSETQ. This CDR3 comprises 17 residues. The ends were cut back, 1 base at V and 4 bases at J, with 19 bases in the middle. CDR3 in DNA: TGCGCCAGCAGCTTGACCCCGGTGGTGTTACGACCAGATACGCAGTATTTT. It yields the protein CASSLTPVVLRPDTQYF.

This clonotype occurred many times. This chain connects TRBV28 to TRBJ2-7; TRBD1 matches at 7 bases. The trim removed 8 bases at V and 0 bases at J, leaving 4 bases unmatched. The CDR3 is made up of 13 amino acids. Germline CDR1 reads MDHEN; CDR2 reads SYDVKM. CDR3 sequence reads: CASATGNSYEQYF. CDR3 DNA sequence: TGTGCCAGCGCGACAGGGAACTCCTACGAGCAGTACTTC.

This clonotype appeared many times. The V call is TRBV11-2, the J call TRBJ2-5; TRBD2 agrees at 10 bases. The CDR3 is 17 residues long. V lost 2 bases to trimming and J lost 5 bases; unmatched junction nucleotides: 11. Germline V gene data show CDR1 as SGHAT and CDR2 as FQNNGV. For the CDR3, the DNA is TGTGCCAGCAGCTTAAGCCTAGCGGGAGTGGTAGGGGAGACCCAGTACTTC. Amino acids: CASSLSLAGVVGETQYF.

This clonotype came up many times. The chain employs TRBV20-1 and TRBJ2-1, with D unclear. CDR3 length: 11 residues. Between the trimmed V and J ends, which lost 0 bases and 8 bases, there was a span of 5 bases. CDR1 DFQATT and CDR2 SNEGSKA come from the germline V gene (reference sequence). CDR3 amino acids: CSAREAHEQFF. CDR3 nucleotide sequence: TGCAGTGCTAGAGAAGCACATGAGCAGTTCTTC.

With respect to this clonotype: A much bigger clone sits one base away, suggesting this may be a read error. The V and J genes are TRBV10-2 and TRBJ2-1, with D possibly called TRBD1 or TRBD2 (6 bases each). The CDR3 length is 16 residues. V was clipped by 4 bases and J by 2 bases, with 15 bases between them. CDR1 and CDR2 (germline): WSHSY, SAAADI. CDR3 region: CASSASGALPYNEQFF. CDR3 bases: TGCGCCAGCAGTGCGTCGGGGGCCCTCCCCTACAATGAGCAGTTCTTC.

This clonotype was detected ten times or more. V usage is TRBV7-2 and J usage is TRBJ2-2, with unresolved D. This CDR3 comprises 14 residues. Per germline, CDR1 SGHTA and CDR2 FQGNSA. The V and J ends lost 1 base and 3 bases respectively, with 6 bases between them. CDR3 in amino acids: CASSLGQHTGELFF. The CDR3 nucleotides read TGTGCCAGCAGCTTAGGACAACACACCGGGGAGCTGTTTTTT.

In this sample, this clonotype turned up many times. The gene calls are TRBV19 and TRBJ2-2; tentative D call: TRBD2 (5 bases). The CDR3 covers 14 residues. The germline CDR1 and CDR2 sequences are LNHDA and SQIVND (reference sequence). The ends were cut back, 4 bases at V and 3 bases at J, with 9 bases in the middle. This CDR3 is CASSRRTDTGELFF. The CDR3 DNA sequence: TGTGCCAGTAGTAGGCGGACTGACACCGGGGAGCTGTTTTTT. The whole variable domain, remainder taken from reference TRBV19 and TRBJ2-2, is DGGITQSPKYLFRKEGQNVTLSCEQNLNHDAMYWYRQDPGQGLRLIYYSQIVNDFQKGDIAEGYSVSREKKESFPLTVTSAQKNPTAFYLCASSRRTDTGELFFGEGSRLTVL.

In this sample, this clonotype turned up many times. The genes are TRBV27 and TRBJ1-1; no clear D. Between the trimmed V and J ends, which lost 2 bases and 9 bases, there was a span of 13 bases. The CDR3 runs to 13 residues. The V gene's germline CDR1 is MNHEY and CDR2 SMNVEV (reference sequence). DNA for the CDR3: TGTGCCAGCAGTTTAATCGTCGCAGACAAAGCTTTCTTT. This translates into CASSLIVADKAFF.

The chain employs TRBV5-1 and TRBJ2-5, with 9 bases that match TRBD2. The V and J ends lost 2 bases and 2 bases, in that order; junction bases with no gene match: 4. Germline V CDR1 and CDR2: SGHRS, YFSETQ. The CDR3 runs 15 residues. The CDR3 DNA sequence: TGCGCCAGCAGCTTTCCTAGCGGGAAACAAGAGACCCAGTACTTC. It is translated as CASSFPSGKQETQYF. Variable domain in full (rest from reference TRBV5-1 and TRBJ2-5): KAGVTQTPRYLIKTRGQQVTLSCSPISGHRSVSWYQQTPGQGLQFLFEYFSETQRNKGNFPGRFSGRQFSNSRSEMNVSTLELGDSALYLCASSFPSGKQETQYFGPGTRLLVL.

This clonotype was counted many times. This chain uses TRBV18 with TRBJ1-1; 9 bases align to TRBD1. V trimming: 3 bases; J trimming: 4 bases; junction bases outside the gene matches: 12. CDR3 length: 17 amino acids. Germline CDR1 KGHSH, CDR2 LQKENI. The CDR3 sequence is CASSPAGQGQRGTEAFF. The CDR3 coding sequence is TGTGCCAGCTCACCGGCGGGACAGGGACAGCGTGGCACTGAAGCTTTCTTT.

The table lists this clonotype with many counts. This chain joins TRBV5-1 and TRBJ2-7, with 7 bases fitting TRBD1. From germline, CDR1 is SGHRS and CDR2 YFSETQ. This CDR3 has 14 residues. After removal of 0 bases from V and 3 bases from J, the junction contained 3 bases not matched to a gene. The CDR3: CASSLEQGYYEQYF. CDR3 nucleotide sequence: TGCGCCAGCAGCTTGGAACAGGGGTACTACGAGCAGTACTTC.

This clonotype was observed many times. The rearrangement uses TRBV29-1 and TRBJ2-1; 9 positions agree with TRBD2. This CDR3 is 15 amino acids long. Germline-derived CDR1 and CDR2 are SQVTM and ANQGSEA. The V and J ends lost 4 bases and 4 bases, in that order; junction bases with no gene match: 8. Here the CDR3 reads CSVGASGIRYNEQFF. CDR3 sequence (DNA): TGCAGCGTTGGGGCTAGCGGGATACGATACAATGAGCAGTTCTTC.

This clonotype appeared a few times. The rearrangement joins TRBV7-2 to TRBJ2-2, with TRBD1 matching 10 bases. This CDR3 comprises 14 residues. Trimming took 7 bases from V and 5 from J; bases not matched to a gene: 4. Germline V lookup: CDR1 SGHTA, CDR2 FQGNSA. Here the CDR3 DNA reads TGTGCCAGCACCAGGGACAGGGGAACCGGGGAGCTGTTTTTT. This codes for CASTRDRGTGELFF.

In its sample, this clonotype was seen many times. This CDR3 reads CASSYGDRAGYSNQPQHF. CDR3 nucleotide sequence: TGTGCCAGCAGTTATGGAGACAGGGCAGGATATAGCAATCAGCCCCAGCATTTT. The V and J genes are TRBV6-2 or TRBV6-3 and TRBJ1-5, with 7 bases that match TRBD1. The ends lost 3 bases at V and 0 bases at J; junction bases unmatched: 11. From germline, CDR1 is MNHEY and CDR2 SVGEGT. The CDR3 is 18 amino acids.

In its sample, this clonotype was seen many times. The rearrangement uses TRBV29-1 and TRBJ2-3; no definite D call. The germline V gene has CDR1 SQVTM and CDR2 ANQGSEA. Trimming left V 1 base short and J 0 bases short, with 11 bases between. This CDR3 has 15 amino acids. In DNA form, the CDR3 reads TGCAGCGTTGAAGGGGGAAGACATAGCACAGATACGCAGTATTTT. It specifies CSVEGGRHSTDTQYF.

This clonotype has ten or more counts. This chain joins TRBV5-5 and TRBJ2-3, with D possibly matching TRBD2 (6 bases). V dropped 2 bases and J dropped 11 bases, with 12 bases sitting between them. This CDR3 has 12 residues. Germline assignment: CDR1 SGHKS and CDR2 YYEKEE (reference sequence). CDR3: CASSFGGAEQYF. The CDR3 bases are TGTGCCAGCAGCTTCGGAGGGGCTGAGCAGTATTTT. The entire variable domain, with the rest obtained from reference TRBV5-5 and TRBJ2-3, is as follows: DAGVTQSPTHLIKTRGQQVTLRCSPISGHKSVSWYQQVLGQGPQFIFQYYEKEERGRGNFPDRFSARQFPNYSSELNVNALLLGDSALYLCASSFGGAEQYFGPGTRLTVL.

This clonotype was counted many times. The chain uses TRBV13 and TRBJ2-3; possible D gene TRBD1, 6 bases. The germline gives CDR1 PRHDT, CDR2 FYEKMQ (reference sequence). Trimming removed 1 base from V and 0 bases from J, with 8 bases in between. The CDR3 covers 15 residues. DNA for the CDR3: TGTGCCAGCAGCTTAGACAGGGTGAGCACAGATACGCAGTATTTT. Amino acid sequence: CASSLDRVSTDTQYF.

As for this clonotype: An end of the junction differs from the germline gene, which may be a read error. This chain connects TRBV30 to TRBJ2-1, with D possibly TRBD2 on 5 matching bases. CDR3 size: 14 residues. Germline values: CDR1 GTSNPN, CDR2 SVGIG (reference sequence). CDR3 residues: CARSVGVLGNEQFF. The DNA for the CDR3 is TGTGCCCGGAGTGTCGGGGTCCTGGGCAATGAGCAGTTCTTC.

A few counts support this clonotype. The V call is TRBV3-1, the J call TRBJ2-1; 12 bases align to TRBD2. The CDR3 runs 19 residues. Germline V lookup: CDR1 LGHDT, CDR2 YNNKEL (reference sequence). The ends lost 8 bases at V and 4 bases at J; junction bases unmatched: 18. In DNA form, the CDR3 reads TGTGCCAGCTGTTTCATTTTCGGCGGAGGACTAGCGGGATACAATGAGCAGTTCTTC. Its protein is CASCFIFGGGLAGYNEQFF.